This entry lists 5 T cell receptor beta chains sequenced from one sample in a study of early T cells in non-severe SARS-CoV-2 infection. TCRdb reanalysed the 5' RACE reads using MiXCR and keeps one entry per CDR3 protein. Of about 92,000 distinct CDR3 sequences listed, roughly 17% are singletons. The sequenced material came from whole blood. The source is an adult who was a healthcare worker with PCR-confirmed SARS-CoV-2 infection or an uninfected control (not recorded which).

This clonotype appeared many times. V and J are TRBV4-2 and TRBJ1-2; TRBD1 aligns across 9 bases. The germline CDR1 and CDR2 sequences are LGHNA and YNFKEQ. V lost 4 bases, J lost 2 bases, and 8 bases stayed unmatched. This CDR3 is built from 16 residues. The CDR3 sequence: CASSPSQTGGNYGYTF. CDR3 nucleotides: TGTGCCAGCAGCCCGTCCCAGACAGGGGGGAACTATGGCTACACCTTC.

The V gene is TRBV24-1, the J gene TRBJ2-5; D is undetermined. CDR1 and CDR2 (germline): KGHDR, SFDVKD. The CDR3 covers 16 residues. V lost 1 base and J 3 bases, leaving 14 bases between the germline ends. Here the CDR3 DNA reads TGTGCCACCAGTGATTTTGGAACAGAACGTAAAGAGACCCAGTACTTC. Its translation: CATSDFGTERKETQYF.

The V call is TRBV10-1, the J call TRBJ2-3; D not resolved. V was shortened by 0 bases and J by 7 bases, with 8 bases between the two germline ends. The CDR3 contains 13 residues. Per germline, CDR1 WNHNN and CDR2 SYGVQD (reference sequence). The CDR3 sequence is CASSESHFNTQYF. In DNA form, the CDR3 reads TGCGCCAGCAGTGAGTCGCACTTTAATACGCAGTATTTT.

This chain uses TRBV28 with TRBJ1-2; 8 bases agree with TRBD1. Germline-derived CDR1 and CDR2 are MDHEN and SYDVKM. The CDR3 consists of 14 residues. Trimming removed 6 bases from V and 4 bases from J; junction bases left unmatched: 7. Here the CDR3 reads CASRLTGVIYGYTF. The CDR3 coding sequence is TGTGCCAGCAGATTGACAGGGGTAATCTATGGCTACACCTTC.

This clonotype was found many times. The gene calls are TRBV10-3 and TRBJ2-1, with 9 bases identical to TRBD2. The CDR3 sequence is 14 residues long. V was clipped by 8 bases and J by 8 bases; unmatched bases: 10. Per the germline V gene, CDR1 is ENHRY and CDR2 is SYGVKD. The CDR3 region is CAIGREGRFDEQFF. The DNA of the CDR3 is TGTGCCATCGGGCGGGAGGGCAGATTCGATGAGCAGTTCTTC.